What follows describes a single T cell receptor (beta chain). This sample is drawn from a study of T cells expressing NK-cell markers. Per germline, CDR1 KGHSH and CDR2 LQKENI. This CDR3 region has 15 residues. One entry per CDR3 protein, without DNA, is what TCRdb gives after re-calling the 5' RACE reads. Its listing shows hundreds of thousands of distinct CDR3 sequences. The V and J genes are TRBV18 and TRBJ1-4. Material for sequencing was blood T cells: a sorted CD56 or NKG2C T cell subset, CD4+ or CD8+ T cells, or bulk PBMC T cells (not recorded which). The TCR originated in a man between 18 and 69 years old in good health. This CDR3 reads CASSPRERNNEKLFF.